Listed here are 22 T cell receptor beta chains from one sample, sequenced in a study of cytomegalovirus exposure and HLA in healthy donors. The primer mix had 60 Vbeta and 13 Jbeta primers. The assay was immunoSEQ multiplex PCR, and TCRdb's table has in-frame clones only and misses some. The table has about 69,000 clones, roughly four fifths seen once. Sequenced input: PBMCs. These receptors originate from a woman in her thirties in good health and CMV-seropositive.

The chain uses TRBV28 and TRBJ2-7, with 8 bases lining up with TRBD1. The CDR3 totals 15 residues. With V trimmed by 5 bases and J by 1 base, 7 bases remained unmatched. CDR1 is MDHEN and CDR2 is SYDVKM in the germline V gene. The CDR3 spells CASSGLGTGSYEQYF. Here the CDR3 DNA reads TGTGCCAGCAGTGGCCTCGGGACAGGTTCCTACGAGCAGTACTTC.

This clone was detected once. CDR3 protein: CSVEVAGAYEQYF. The CDR3 bases are TGCAGCGTTGAAGTAGCGGGGGCCTACGAGCAGTACTTC. The rearrangement joins TRBV29-1 to TRBJ2-7; 9 bases line up with TRBD2. Germline assignment: CDR1 SQVTM and CDR2 ANQGSEA. The CDR3 extends over 13 amino acids. Losses at the gene ends were 1 base for V and 2 bases for J; bases not matched to a gene: 0.

Details on this clone: Other DNA sequences in the same sample also yield this CDR3. V gene TRBV5-6 combines with J gene TRBJ2-5; TRBD2 agrees at 11 bases. J lost 4 bases, V lost 2 bases, and 4 bases had no gene match. This CDR3 is 15 amino acids long. Germline V lookup: CDR1 SGHDT, CDR2 YYEEEE. The CDR3 region is CASSLLAGVGETQYF. The CDR3 bases are TGTGCCAGCAGCTTACTAGCGGGAGTAGGAGAGACCCAGTACTTC.

The chain combines TRBV4-1 with TRBJ1-2, with TRBD1 identical over 8 bases. Germline lookup yields CDR1 MGHRA and CDR2 YSYEKL. This CDR3 region has 15 residues. V lost 2 bases and J lost 2; bases outside the gene matches: 4. The CDR3 coding sequence is TGCGCCAGCAGCCAACTAAGGACAGGGAACTATGGCTACACCTTC. The encoded protein is CASSQLRTGNYGYTF.

J is TRBJ2-7 and V is TRBV2; TRBD1 aligns across 9 bases. The germline V gene has CDR1 SNHLY and CDR2 FYNNEI. The CDR3 is 15 residues long. The V gene end was trimmed by 3 bases and the J gene end by 3 bases; junction bases not matched to a gene: 6. The CDR3 spells CASSEEGQGIYEQYF. The CDR3, as DNA: TGTGCCAGCAGTGAGGAGGGACAGGGAATCTACGAGCAGTACTTC. The variable domain in full, with the rest retrieved from reference TRBV2 and TRBJ2-7, is EPEVTQTPSHQVTQMGQEVILRCVPISNHLYFYWYRQILGQKVEFLVSFYNNEISEKSEIFDDQFSVERPDGSNFTLKIRSTKLEDSAMYFCASSEEGQGIYEQYFGPGTRLTVT.

This clone was found a few times. The chain employs TRBV6-5 and TRBJ1-2; no clear D. The CDR3 loop spans 14 amino acids. CDR1 and CDR2 (germline): MNHEY, SVGAGI. Trimming took 6 bases from V and 4 from J, leaving 15 bases between them. CDR3 protein: CASRPAYTSYGYTF. As DNA, the CDR3 is TGTGCCAGCAGACCCGCTTATACTAGCTATGGCTACACCTTC.

The genes are TRBV5-1 and TRBJ1-5, with 9 bases fitting TRBD1. The CDR3 runs to 15 residues. V dropped 3 bases and J dropped 1; count of bases not matched to a gene: 2. The germline gives CDR1 SGHRS, CDR2 YFSETQ. The CDR3 DNA reads as TGCGCCAGCAGCTCGACAGGGGGGAGCAATCAGCCCCAGCATTTT. Its protein is CASSSTGGSNQPQHF.

The J gene is TRBJ1-2, the V gene TRBV6-5, with D unclear. Trimming cost V 0 bases and J 0 bases, with 8 bases left between them. CDR3 length equals 15 residues. From germline, CDR1 is MNHEY and CDR2 SVGAGI. CDR3 sequence (DNA): TGTGCCAGCAGTTACTCGCCAGGCCCTAACTATGGCTACACCTTC. It yields the protein CASSYSPGPNYGYTF.

V and J are TRBV6-5 and TRBJ2-7; 13 nucleotides line up with TRBD2. The V segment lost 4 bases and the J segment 9 bases; nucleotides outside the gene matches: 6. Germline CDR1 is MNHEY and CDR2 is SVGAGI. The CDR3 has 14 residues. The CDR3 DNA reads TGTGCCAGCAGTTCGGGGGGACTAGCGGGACGGCAGTACTTC. It encodes CASSSGGLAGRQYF.

The chain combines TRBV30 with TRBJ2-3; no firm D call. Between the trimmed V and J ends, which lost 3 bases and 6 bases, there was a span of 16 bases. This CDR3 has 14 residues. Germline assignment: CDR1 GTSNPN and CDR2 SVGIG (reference sequence). The CDR3 DNA follows: TGTGCCTGGAGGGGTGCCCAATCGCGGGATACGCAGTATTTT. Amino acids: CAWRGAQSRDTQYF.

A single count supports this clone. The chain recombines TRBV4-3 with TRBJ1-3; D call uncertain. The CDR3 loop spans 13 amino acids. CDR1 and CDR2 (germline): LGHNA, YSLEER. V lost 2 bases, J lost 4 bases, and 6 bases lay in between. The CDR3 sequence is CASSQFRGNTIYF. The DNA of the CDR3 is TGCGCCAGCAGCCAATTCAGGGGAAACACCATATATTTT.

This chain connects TRBV10-3 to TRBJ1-1; D may be TRBD1 (5 bases). V lost 0 bases and J lost 0, with 8 bases in between. Germline values: CDR1 ENHRY, CDR2 SYGVKD. The CDR3 covers 15 residues. The CDR3 loop reads CAISESRGLNTEAFF. In nucleotides, the CDR3 is TGTGCCATCAGTGAGTCAAGGGGCCTGAACACTGAAGCTTTCTTT.

This chain joins TRBV7-9 and TRBJ2-5, with D maybe TRBD2 (6 bases). V was shortened by 6 bases and J by 5 bases, with 19 bases between the two germline ends. The CDR3 has 15 residues. Germline V gives CDR1 SEHNR, CDR2 FQNEAQ (reference sequence). In nucleotides, the CDR3 is TGTGCCAGCAGTTCACCGGGACTCGCGGCGGAGACCCAGTACTTC. Amino acid sequence: CASSSPGLAAETQYF. Full variable domain (remainder filled in from reference TRBV7-9 and TRBJ2-5): DTGVSQNPRHKITKRGQNVTFRCDPISEHNRLYWYRQTLGQGPEFLTYFQNEAQLEKSRLLSDRFSAERPKGSFSTLEIQRTEQGDSAMYLCASSSPGLAAETQYFGPGTRLLVL.

The J gene is TRBJ2-2, the V gene TRBV29-1; a possible D gene is TRBD2 (5 bases). The CDR3 runs to 14 residues. Germline V lookup: CDR1 SQVTM, CDR2 ANQGSEA. V was shortened by 5 bases and J by 7 bases, with 17 bases between the two germline ends. The CDR3 spells CSVNEIRAGGELFF. The CDR3 DNA reads as TGCAGCGTTAATGAGATCCGCGCGGGCGGGGAGCTGTTTTTT.

This clone showed up just a few times. The CDR3 is CASSRTGQYEQYF. CDR3 sequence (DNA): TGTGCCAGCAGCCGGACAGGCCAGTACGAGCAGTACTTC. The chain recombines TRBV5-4 with TRBJ2-7, with TRBD1 matching 7 bases. Germline assignment: CDR1 SGHNT and CDR2 YYREEE (reference sequence). This CDR3 has 13 amino acids. Trimming at V came to 4 bases and at J to 4 bases, leaving 5 bases not matched to a gene.

The chain carries TRBV5-3 and TRBJ2-7; D not certain. TRBV5-3 is an open reading frame whose function is uncertain. Deletions cut 6 bases from V and 3 bases from J, with 13 bases between. The CDR3 totals 13 residues. CDR3 sequence: CARIWRRFYEQYF. CDR3 sequence (DNA): TGTGCCAGAATCTGGAGACGGTTCTACGAGCAGTACTTC.

This sequence joins TRBV5-4 and TRBJ2-3, with 8 nucleotides matching TRBD1. CDR3 length: 14 amino acids. The V and J ends lost 4 bases and 4 bases, in that order; junction bases with no gene match: 5. The germline gives CDR1 SGHNT, CDR2 YYREEE (reference sequence). CDR3 residues: CASSLGQGPDTQYF. CDR3 sequence (DNA): TGTGCCAGCAGCCTTGGACAGGGTCCAGATACGCAGTATTTT.

J is TRBJ1-1 and V is TRBV2; D possibly corresponds to TRBD1 (5 bases). Germline V lookup: CDR1 SNHLY, CDR2 FYNNEI. The CDR3 extends over 12 amino acids. V was cut by 11 bases and J by 5 bases, with 15 bases left in between. Here the CDR3 reads CAGSREGTEAFF. The CDR3 nucleotides are TGTGCCGGAAGCAGGGAGGGGACTGAAGCTTTCTTT.

V gene TRBV7-9 combines with J gene TRBJ2-1; 11 bases agree with TRBD2. Per germline, CDR1 SEHNR and CDR2 FQNEAQ (reference sequence). The V gene end was trimmed by 1 base and the J gene end by 7 bases; junction bases not matched to a gene: 3. The CDR3 is 15 residues long. CDR3 amino acids: CASSLGLAGKNEQFF. CDR3 nucleotides: TGTGCCAGCAGCTTAGGACTAGCGGGGAAGAATGAGCAGTTCTTC.

The gene calls are TRBV12-2 and TRBJ2-7; TRBD2, as called in the table, went unchecked against the DNA. TRBV12-2 constitutes a pseudogene. This CDR3 has 15 residues. The CDR3 DNA reads as TGTGCAAGTCGCTTAAAACTAGCGGGGCCCTACGAGCAGTACTTC. Encoded protein: CASRLKLAGPYEQYF.

On this clone: Compared with germline, one end of the junction differs, possibly owing to a read error. This chain uses TRBV4-1 with TRBJ2-3; 9 nucleotides align to TRBD2. The CDR3 runs 17 residues. Germline CDR1 reads MGHRA; CDR2 reads YSYEKL. The CDR3 here is CASSQDPGGTSKDTQYF. CDR3 nucleotides: TGCGCCAGCAGCCAAGATCCTGGGGGGACTAGCAAAGATACGCAGTATTTT.

The chain recombines TRBV14 with TRBJ1-1; D unresolved. The germline V and J ends were trimmed by 8 bases and 7 bases, with 11 bases remaining between them. CDR3 size: 11 residues. From germline, CDR1 is SGHDN and CDR2 FVKESK. The DNA of the CDR3 is TGTGCCAGCGGGAGAGGGATTGAAGCTTTCTTT. It encodes CASGRGIEAFF.